This T cell receptor (beta chain) was identified during a study of regulatory T cells in long-lasting Graves disease. This CDR3 spans 18 amino acids. With 0 bases clipped from V and 4 bases from J, the junction kept 13 bases outside the gene matches. The germline gives CDR1 DFQATT, CDR2 SNEGSKA (reference sequence). This clonotype was seen at least ten times. The authors built TCR beta libraries using iRepertoire HTBI primers and Arm-PCR of CDR3 regions. In the original analysis: Taken together, the samples had 62 TRBV and around 14 TRBJ segments identified. TCRdb reanalysed the multiplex PCR reads using MiXCR and keeps one entry per CDR3 protein. In this record, the V and J calls reflect TCRdb's handling and not the investigators' own analysis. Of roughly 420,000 distinct CDR3 sequences listed, less than 20% are singletons. Time point given: newly diagnosed GD, antithyroid drugs for less than 3 months. PBMC RNA was the source of the TCR library.

This sample also belongs to another study, concerning T cells in Graves' hyperthyroidism and ophthalmopathy.

The genes are TRBV20-1 and TRBJ1-1; 11 nucleotides line up with TRBD1. This clonotype was obtained from a woman aged 25-40 years with Graves disease. The source material was peripheral blood mononuclear cells (PBMCs), sampled at new diagnosis, from a patient treated with antithyroid drugs. CDR3 in DNA: TGCAGTGCTAGAGACTGGAGAAGGGACAGGGGGAGTGGCACTGAAGCTTTCTTT. It specifies CSARDWRRDRGSGTEAFF.